The present T cell receptor (beta chain) was sequenced within a study of Ad26.COV2.S vaccination and SARS-CoV-2 variants. Overall study findings and caveats: Measures of TCR breadth and depth may have fallen short of total T cell responses.

A word on this clone: Its matching antigen is unknown.

The repertoire was sequenced with immunoSEQ multiplex PCR; TCRdb's copy has only in-frame clones and lacks some. The sample consists of approximately 340,000 clones, approximately 84% of them appearing once. The CDR3 runs to 15 residues. V was trimmed by 6 bases and J by 0 bases, leaving 9 bases between them. Germline CDR1 SNHLY, CDR2 FYNNEI. Treatment in this sample: around 19 received Ad26.COV2.S at low or high dose, single or two shots; roughly five received placebo; per-sample allocation not given. Each sample was drawn 63 days after the first injection (of vaccine or placebo). J is TRBJ1-6 and V is TRBV2, with D uncertain. The sequences come from peripheral blood, collected in a trial of Ad26.COV2.S vaccine versus placebo. This TCR was recovered from a person between 18 and 65 years old who received the Ad26.COV2.S COVID-19 vaccine or a placebo. CDR3 nucleotides: TGTGCCAGCAGGATGGAAAGCTCCTATAATTCACCCCTCCACTTT. Protein sequence: CASRMESSYNSPLHF.